The 23 T cell receptor beta chains below all came from one sample that was sequenced in a study of T cells in Graves' hyperthyroidism and ophthalmopathy. The source material, RNA transcripts, was used to amplify TCR beta CDR3 regions. The primer set for the first-round RT-PCR of the TCR CDR3 was HTBI. From the multiplex PCR reads, TCRdb called clonotypes with MiXCR, one entry per CDR3 protein. The sample gives about 530,000 distinct CDR3 sequences, 17% of which show up once; approximately 18% is in the top ten. Input material: blood. The receptors here all came from a woman in her late teens or twenties with Graves' ophthalmopathy.

The chain employs TRBV10-1 and TRBJ2-1; 8 nucleotides match TRBD1. The CDR3 has 13 residues. The V segment lost 6 bases and the J segment 3 bases; nucleotides outside the gene matches: 1. CDR1 is WNHNN and CDR2 is SYGVQD in the germline V gene (reference sequence). The CDR3 nucleotides are TGCGCCAGCAGCGGACAGGGCTACAATGAGCAGTTCTTC. Translated: CASSGQGYNEQFF.

This clonotype was counted at least ten times. This chain links TRBV2 with TRBJ2-3; the match to TRBD2 covers 9 bases. The CDR3 covers 16 residues. J was trimmed by 5 bases and V by 6 bases; bases with no gene match: 12. CDR1 SNHLY and CDR2 FYNNEI come from the germline V gene. CDR3: CASREPSGNIQDTQYF. The CDR3 DNA sequence: TGTGCCAGCAGGGAGCCTAGCGGGAATATACAAGATACGCAGTATTTT.

The chain recombines TRBV7-2 with TRBJ2-4; D is undetermined. V was trimmed by 3 bases and J by 1 base, leaving 10 bases between them. Germline CDR1 reads SGHTA; CDR2 reads FQGNSA. This CDR3 contains 15 residues. The CDR3, as DNA: TGTGCCAGCAGCTTTGGGCAAATGGCCAAAAACATTCAGTACTTC. It encodes CASSFGQMAKNIQYF.

This clonotype has a handful of counts. This rearrangement joins TRBV30 to TRBJ2-6, with D possibly matching TRBD1 (6 bases). Trimming removed 4 bases at V and 0 bases at J, with 13 bases between. Germline-derived CDR1 and CDR2 are GTSNPN and SVGIG (reference sequence). This CDR3 has 16 residues. The CDR3 spells CAWTSDSPSGANVLTF. The CDR3 nucleotides are TGTGCCTGGACCTCGGACAGCCCCTCTGGGGCCAACGTCCTGACTTTC. Using reference TRBV30 and TRBJ2-6 for the parts outside the CDR3, the full variable domain is SQTIHQWPATLVQPVGSPLSLECTVEGTSNPNLYWYRQAAGRGLQLLFYSVGIGQISSEVPQNLSASRPQDRQFILSSKKLLLSDSGFYLCAWTSDSPSGANVLTFGAGSRLTVL.

This clonotype was seen more than once but under ten times. The chain employs TRBV28 and TRBJ2-7; 11 nucleotides match TRBD1. The germline V gene encodes CDR1 MDHEN and CDR2 SYDVKM. The CDR3 extends over 15 amino acids. V trimming: 6 bases; J trimming: 4 bases; junction bases outside the gene matches: 8. The CDR3 DNA reads as TGTGCCAGCAGCCGCCCCGGGACAGGGGGTTACGAGCAGTACTTC. Translation: CASSRPGTGGYEQYF.

The V gene is TRBV5-4, the J gene TRBJ2-7; maybe TRBD2 (6 bases). Trimming cost V 0 bases and J 5 bases, with 21 bases left between them. The CDR3 runs 17 residues. Germline V lookup: CDR1 SGHNT, CDR2 YYREEE (reference sequence). The CDR3 loop reads CASSLASGHTPIHEQYF. In nucleotides, the CDR3 is TGTGCCAGCAGCTTGGCCAGCGGGCATACCCCGATCCACGAGCAGTACTTC. Looking up the rest from reference TRBV5-4 and TRBJ2-7 gives the full variable domain: ETGVTQSPTHLIKTRGQQVTLRCSSQSGHNTVSWYQQALGQGPQFIFQYYREEENGRGNFPPRFSGLQFPNYSSELNVNALELDDSALYLCASSLASGHTPIHEQYFGPGTRLTVT.

This clonotype has ten or more counts. For the CDR3, the DNA is TGTGCCAGCACCACTCCTAGGGAGGAAAATGAGCAGTTCTTC. Translation gives CASTTPREENEQFF. This chain connects TRBV12-3 or TRBV12-4 to TRBJ2-1; TRBD2 might be the D (6 bases). This CDR3 region has 14 residues. The ends were cut back, 7 bases at V and 7 bases at J, with 17 bases in the middle.

This clonotype was seen at least ten times. The chain carries TRBV12-3 or TRBV12-4 and TRBJ1-1; perhaps TRBD1 as D (5 bases). CDR3 length equals 13 residues. The V and J ends lost 1 base and 11 bases respectively, with 14 bases between them. CDR3 DNA sequence: TGTGCCAGCAGTTTAGAGATTGGGGGGGGGGCTTTCTTT. Its protein is CASSLEIGGGAFF.

The sample holds many counts of this clonotype. The J gene is TRBJ1-2, the V gene TRBV19, with D possibly being TRBD1 (6 bases). The CDR3 has 12 amino acids. In germline, CDR1 is LNHDA, CDR2 SQIVND (reference sequence). Between the trimmed V and J ends, which lost 6 bases and 4 bases, there was a span of 9 bases. The CDR3: CASSGQIYGYTF. The CDR3 DNA sequence: TGTGCCAGTAGCGGACAGATCTATGGCTACACCTTC.

This clonotype appeared a few times. This chain connects TRBV18 to TRBJ2-1; possibly TRBD1 for D (6 bases). CDR1 is KGHSH, CDR2 LQKENI, per germline. The CDR3 is 16 amino acids. V was trimmed by 3 bases and J by 0 bases, leaving 12 bases between them. CDR3 bases: TGTGCCAGCTCACCCTCTGGGGGCCACTCCTACAATGAGCAGTTCTTC. Protein: CASSPSGGHSYNEQFF.

This clonotype was counted a few times. This chain joins TRBV10-1 and TRBJ2-3; 7 bases agree with TRBD1. V shed 1 base and J 0 bases; nucleotides not matched to a gene: 10. Germline V gene data show CDR1 as WNHNN and CDR2 as SYGVQD (reference sequence). The CDR3 consists of 18 residues. The DNA for the CDR3 is TGCGCCAGCAGTGAGTTACCCCGGGACAGAGCTAGCACAGATACGCAGTATTTT. Translated: CASSELPRDRASTDTQYF.

This clonotype has only a few counts. In DNA, the CDR3 is TGTGCCAGCAGCCTCGCCGGGACAGGGGGCTTCGCCTATGGCTACACCTTC. This translates into CASSLAGTGGFAYGYTF. The chain employs TRBV5-4 and TRBJ1-2, with 12 bases fitting TRBD1. V was pared by 4 bases and J by 4 bases, with 11 bases of the junction left unmatched. The germline V gene encodes CDR1 SGHNT and CDR2 YYREEE (reference sequence). The CDR3 is 17 residues long.

The chain employs TRBV27 and TRBJ2-3, with TRBD1 matching over 7 bases. This CDR3 is 13 amino acids long. Unmatched junction bases numbered 5, after V lost 3 bases and J lost 8 bases. Germline values: CDR1 MNHEY, CDR2 SMNVEV (reference sequence). The chain's CDR3 is CASSFPGGATQYF. CDR3 DNA: TGTGCCAGCAGTTTCCCAGGGGGAGCTACGCAGTATTTT.

This clonotype was recorded at least ten times. J is TRBJ2-1 and V is TRBV7-6, with 10 nucleotides matching TRBD2. The CDR3 totals 16 residues. The V and J ends lost 1 base and 5 bases, in that order; junction bases with no gene match: 5. The germline V gene encodes CDR1 SGHVS and CDR2 FNYEAQ. Here the CDR3 reads CASSLERGLANNEQFF. The CDR3 DNA reads TGTGCCAGCAGCTTAGAGAGGGGACTAGCGAACAATGAGCAGTTCTTC.

This clonotype turned up a few times. This rearrangement joins TRBV25-1 to TRBJ1-2; perhaps TRBD1 as D (6 bases). The CDR3 spans 14 residues. Trimming took off 1 base at V and 6 bases at J, with 12 bases between the two ends. Per the germline V gene, CDR1 is MGHDK and CDR2 is SYGVNS. The CDR3 DNA reads TGTGCCAGCAGTGAATGGGCAGGGGCCGATGGCTACACCTTC. Translating gives CASSEWAGADGYTF.

J is TRBJ2-3 and V is TRBV4-1, with TRBD2 identical over 9 bases. The CDR3 length is 18 residues. Germline CDR1 is MGHRA and CDR2 is YSYEKL. V trimming: 0 bases; J trimming: 3 bases; junction bases outside the gene matches: 10. In nucleotides, the CDR3 is TGCGCCAGCAGCCAAGATCGGGCGGGGGGGCTAAGGACAGATACGCAGTATTTT. The encoded protein is CASSQDRAGGLRTDTQYF.

This clonotype was counted at least ten times. V and J are TRBV20-1 and TRBJ2-7; 7 nucleotides match TRBD1. Germline CDR1 is DFQATT and CDR2 is SNEGSKA (reference sequence). The CDR3 has 12 amino acids. V was clipped by 7 bases and J by 1 base; unmatched bases: 4. The CDR3 here is CSGTGQSYEQYF. The CDR3 DNA reads TGCAGTGGGACGGGACAGTCCTACGAGCAGTACTTC.

V usage is TRBV18 and J usage is TRBJ1-4, with 10 bases that match TRBD1. V gave up 0 bases and J gave up 8 bases; unmatched junction bases: 3. The CDR3 loop spans 15 amino acids. Per germline, CDR1 KGHSH and CDR2 LQKENI. The CDR3 spells CASSPPTGGGEKLFF. As DNA, the CDR3 is TGTGCCAGCTCACCACCGACAGGGGGCGGCGAAAAACTGTTTTTT.

This clonotype was found a few times. J is TRBJ1-3 and V is TRBV30; D remains ambiguous. CDR1 is GTSNPN, CDR2 SVGIG, per germline (reference sequence). Trimming took off 3 bases at V and 1 base at J, with 10 bases between the two ends. The CDR3 has 14 residues. The CDR3 DNA reads TGTGCCTGGAGGGTCCGGACTTCTGGAAACACCATATATTTT. Its translation is CAWRVRTSGNTIYF.

The table lists this clonotype with a count of one. The V and J genes are TRBV6-2 or TRBV6-3 and TRBJ1-4; D unclear. The CDR3 consists of 13 residues. V lost 5 bases to trimming and J lost 7 bases, with 11 bases between them. Germline values: CDR1 MNHEY, CDR2 SVGEGT. CDR3 protein: CASSVYGFEKLFF. The CDR3 DNA reads TGTGCCAGCAGTGTTTACGGTTTTGAAAAACTGTTTTTT.

The table lists this clonotype with many counts. The chain uses TRBV11-2 and TRBJ1-2, with D possibly being TRBD1 (6 bases). With 4 bases removed from V and 7 bases from J, the gap between germline ends came to 13 bases. CDR3 size: 13 residues. Germline V CDR1 and CDR2: SGHAT, FQNNGV. CDR3 in amino acids: CASSWETGSGYTF. CDR3 sequence (DNA): TGTGCCAGCAGCTGGGAGACAGGCAGTGGCTACACCTTC.

In its sample, this clonotype was seen many times. The rearrangement joins TRBV13 to TRBJ2-1, with 12 bases that match TRBD2. The CDR3 sequence is 15 residues long. Germline CDR1 is PRHDT and CDR2 is FYEKMQ (reference sequence). Trimming removed 0 bases from V and 12 bases from J; junction bases left unmatched: 6. The CDR3 nucleotides are TGTGCCAGCAGCTTAGGGGGACTAGCGGGCCTGGTGCAGTTCTTC. Residues: CASSLGGLAGLVQFF.

The count of this clonotype is one. The chain employs TRBV7-9 and TRBJ1-5, with 7 bases matching TRBD1. The ends lost 4 bases at V and 6 bases at J; junction bases unmatched: 15. This CDR3 spans 17 amino acids. Looked up from germline, CDR1 is SEHNR and CDR2 is FQNEAQ (reference sequence). CDR3 nucleotides: TGTGCCAGCAGCTCCACATTAAACAGGGGTTCGGGTCAGCCCCAGCATTTT. Translated: CASSSTLNRGSGQPQHF.